The next 2 T cell receptor beta chains were all read from a single sample in a study of blood T cell repertoires in COVID-19. Data came from immunoSEQ multiplex PCR; TCRdb stores just in-frame clones and leaves some out. This repertoire shows 200,000 to 250,000 clones, approximately 84% found once; its top ten account for 7.6%. Sequencing was performed on peripheral blood. The receptors originated from a woman aged 45-60 years with active or convalescent COVID-19.

The V and J genes are TRBV10-2 and TRBJ2-7; 10 bases match TRBD2. After removal of 6 bases from V and 1 base from J, the junction contained 15 bases not matched to a gene. Germline CDR1 is WSHSY and CDR2 is SAAADI. The CDR3 is 18 residues long. The CDR3 loop is CASRDPATSGLLSYEQYF. The CDR3 nucleotides are TGCGCCAGCAGAGACCCCGCGACTAGCGGGCTCCTTTCCTACGAGCAGTACTTC.

V gene TRBV5-1 combines with J gene TRBJ2-3; the D gene is possibly TRBD2 (6 bases). V lost 7 bases to trimming and J lost 2 bases, with 11 bases between them. Germline lookup yields CDR1 SGHRS and CDR2 YFSETQ. This CDR3 contains 13 residues. CDR3 sequence: CASGRDFTDTQYF. The CDR3 DNA reads TGCGCCAGCGGTAGGGACTTCACAGATACGCAGTATTTT.